The subject of this entry is one T cell receptor beta chain. This table comes from immunoSEQ multiplex PCR, and its TCRdb copy is limited to in-frame clones, with some not included. This table has approximately 71,000 clones, approximately 91% appearing once. This entry comes from a study of cytomegalovirus exposure and HLA in healthy donors. Germline CDR1 is SGHRS and CDR2 is YFSETQ. The CDR3 spans 17 residues. Losses at the gene ends were 4 bases for V and 10 bases for J; bases not matched to a gene: 21. This TCR came from a man aged 18 to 30 in good health and CMV-seronegative. J is TRBJ2-3 and V is TRBV5-1; 7 bases match TRBD2. The sample consisted of PBMCs. CDR3 DNA: TGCGCCAGCAGCCGCGGAGGGAGCGGGATAAGGGCCGGCGCGCAGTATTTT. Protein: CASSRGGSGIRAGAQYF.